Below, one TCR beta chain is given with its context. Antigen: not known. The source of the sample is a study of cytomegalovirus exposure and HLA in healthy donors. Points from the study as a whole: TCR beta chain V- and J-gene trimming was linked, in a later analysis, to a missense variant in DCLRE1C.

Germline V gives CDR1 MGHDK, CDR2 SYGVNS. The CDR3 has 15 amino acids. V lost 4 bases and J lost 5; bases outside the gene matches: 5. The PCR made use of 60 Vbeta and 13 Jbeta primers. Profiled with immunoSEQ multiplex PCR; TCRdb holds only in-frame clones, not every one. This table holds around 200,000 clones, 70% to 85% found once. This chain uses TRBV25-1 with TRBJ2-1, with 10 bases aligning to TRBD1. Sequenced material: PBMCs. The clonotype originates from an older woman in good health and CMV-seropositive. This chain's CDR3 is CASSAVGQGDNEQFF. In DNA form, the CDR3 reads TGTGCCAGCAGTGCAGTCGGACAGGGGGACAATGAGCAGTTCTTC.